One and the same sample provided the 6 T cell receptor beta chains below, sequenced in a study of T cell repertoires in cytomegalovirus infection. From the reads, TCRdb called clonotypes with MiXCR, one entry per CDR3 protein. The sample has 400,000 to 550,000 distinct CDR3 sequences; approximately 10% are singletons. The sample comprised PBMCs. The receptors were gathered from a human donor in good health (CMV status not recorded). Some clones in this sample may be carry-over from other donors' samples.

This clonotype occurred many times. The V gene is TRBV11-2, the J gene TRBJ1-2; D is perhaps TRBD1 (6 bases). The CDR3 contains 15 residues. Trimming shortened V by 4 bases and J by 7 bases, and 19 bases separated the two germline ends. Germline V CDR1 and CDR2: SGHAT, FQNNGV. CDR3 amino acids: CASSSYRDPIRGYTF. DNA for the CDR3: TGTGCCAGCAGCTCCTACAGGGACCCCATTCGTGGCTACACCTTC.

V is TRBV13 and J is TRBJ1-5, with a weak D call TRBD1 (6 bases). Looked up from germline, CDR1 is PRHDT and CDR2 is FYEKMQ (reference sequence). Trimming pared 5 bases from V and 2 bases from J, leaving 19 bases between. This CDR3 comprises 17 residues. The CDR3 loop reads CASSLTGGELGNQPQHF. The DNA for the CDR3 is TGTGCCAGCAGCCTGACAGGTGGGGAGCTAGGCAATCAGCCCCAGCATTTT.

This clonotype was counted many times. The chain uses TRBV12-3 or TRBV12-4 and TRBJ1-2; no clear D. V was clipped by 6 bases and J by 8 bases, with 16 bases between them. The CDR3 is 13 residues long. Here the CDR3 reads CASSAGPSQGYTF. For the CDR3, the DNA is TGTGCCAGCAGCGCCGGGCCCAGTCAGGGCTACACCTTC.

This clonotype came up many times. The chain links TRBV14 to TRBJ2-1; D not resolved. In germline, CDR1 is SGHDN, CDR2 FVKESK. The V end lost 1 base, the J end lost 7 bases, and 14 bases lay between the germline ends. This CDR3 comprises 15 residues. The CDR3 protein is CASSQVCPGGNEQFF. The DNA of the CDR3 is TGTGCCAGCAGCCAAGTTTGTCCTGGCGGTAATGAGCAGTTCTTC.

This clonotype was seen many times. The rearrangement links TRBV7-3 to TRBJ2-7, with 10 bases matching TRBD2. J lost 6 bases, V lost 5 bases, and 4 bases had no gene match. Germline CDR1 SGHTA, CDR2 FQGTGA. The CDR3 runs to 13 residues. CDR3 coding DNA: TGTGCCAGCAGCGGAGTAGCGGGAGGCGAGCAGTACTTC. Encoded protein: CASSGVAGGEQYF.

DNA of the CDR3: TGTGCCAGCAGTTTCGAGACTAGCGGGAGTCTCTACGGGGAGCTGTTTTTT. Translation: CASSFETSGSLYGELFF. This sequence joins TRBV28 and TRBJ2-2, with 12 bases matching TRBD2. Looked up from germline, CDR1 is MDHEN and CDR2 is SYDVKM. This CDR3 spans 17 amino acids. J was trimmed by 7 bases and V by 3 bases; bases with no gene match: 9.